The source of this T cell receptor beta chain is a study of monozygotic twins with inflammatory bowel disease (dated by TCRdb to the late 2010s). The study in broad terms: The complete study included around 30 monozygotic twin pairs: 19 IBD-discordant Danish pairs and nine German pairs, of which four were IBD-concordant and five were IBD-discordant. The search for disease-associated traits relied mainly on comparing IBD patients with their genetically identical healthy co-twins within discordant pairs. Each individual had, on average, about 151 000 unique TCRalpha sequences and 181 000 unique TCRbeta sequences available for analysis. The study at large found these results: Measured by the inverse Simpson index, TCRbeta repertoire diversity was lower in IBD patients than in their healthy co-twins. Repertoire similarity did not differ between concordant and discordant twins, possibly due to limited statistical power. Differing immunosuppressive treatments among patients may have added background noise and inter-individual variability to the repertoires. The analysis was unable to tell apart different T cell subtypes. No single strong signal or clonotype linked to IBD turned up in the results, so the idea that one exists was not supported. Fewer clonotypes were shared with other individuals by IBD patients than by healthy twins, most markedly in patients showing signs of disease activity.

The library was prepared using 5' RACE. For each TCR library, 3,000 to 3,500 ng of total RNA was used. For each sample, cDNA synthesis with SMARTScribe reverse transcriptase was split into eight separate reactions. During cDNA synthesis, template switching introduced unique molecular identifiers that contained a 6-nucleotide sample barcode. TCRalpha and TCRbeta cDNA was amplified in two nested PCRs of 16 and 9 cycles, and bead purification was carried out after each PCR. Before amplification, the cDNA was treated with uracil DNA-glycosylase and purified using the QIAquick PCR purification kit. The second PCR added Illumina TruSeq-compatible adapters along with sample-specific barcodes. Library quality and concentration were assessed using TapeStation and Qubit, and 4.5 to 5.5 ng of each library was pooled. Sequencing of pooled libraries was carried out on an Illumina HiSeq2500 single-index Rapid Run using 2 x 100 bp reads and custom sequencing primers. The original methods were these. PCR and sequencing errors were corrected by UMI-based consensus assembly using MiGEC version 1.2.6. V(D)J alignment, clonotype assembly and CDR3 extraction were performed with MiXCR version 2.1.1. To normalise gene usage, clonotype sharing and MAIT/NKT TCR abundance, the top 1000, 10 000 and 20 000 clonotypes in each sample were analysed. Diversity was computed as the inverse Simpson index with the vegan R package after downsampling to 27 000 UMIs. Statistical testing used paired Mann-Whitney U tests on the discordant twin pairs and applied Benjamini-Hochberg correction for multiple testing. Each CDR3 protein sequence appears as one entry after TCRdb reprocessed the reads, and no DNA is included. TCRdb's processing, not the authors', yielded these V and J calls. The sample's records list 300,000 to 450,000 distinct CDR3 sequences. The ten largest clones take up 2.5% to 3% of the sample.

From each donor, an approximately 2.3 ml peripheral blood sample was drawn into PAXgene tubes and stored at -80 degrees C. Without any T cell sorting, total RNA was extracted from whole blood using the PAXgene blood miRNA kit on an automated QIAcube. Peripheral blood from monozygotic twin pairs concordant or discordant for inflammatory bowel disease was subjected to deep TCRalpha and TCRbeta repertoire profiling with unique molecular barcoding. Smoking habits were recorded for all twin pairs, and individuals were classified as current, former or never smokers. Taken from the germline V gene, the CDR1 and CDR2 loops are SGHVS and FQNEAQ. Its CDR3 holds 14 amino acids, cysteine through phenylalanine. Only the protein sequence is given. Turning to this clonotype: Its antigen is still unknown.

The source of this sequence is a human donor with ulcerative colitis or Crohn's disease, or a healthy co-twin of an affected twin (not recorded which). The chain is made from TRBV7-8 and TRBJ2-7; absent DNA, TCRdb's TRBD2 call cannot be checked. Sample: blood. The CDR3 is CASSWGTSSYEQYF.